This entry lists 3 T cell receptor beta chains sequenced from one sample in a study of cytomegalovirus exposure and HLA in healthy donors. Produced via immunoSEQ multiplex PCR; TCRdb's table is partial and in-frame only. The table records fewer than 350,000 clones, 88% of them present only once. Input material: PBMCs. These receptors originate from a woman aged 18-29 years in good health and CMV-seronegative.

CDR3 protein: CASTSASRNTGELFF. CDR3 nucleotides: TGTGCCAGCACCTCTGCTTCTAGGAACACCGGGGAGCTGTTTTTT. This chain uses TRBV28 with TRBJ2-2; no definite D call. The germline V and J ends were trimmed by 7 bases and 1 base, with 13 bases remaining between them. The CDR3 spans 15 residues. Germline V gene data show CDR1 as MDHEN and CDR2 as SYDVKM.

V and J are TRBV5-1 and TRBJ2-7, with 7 bases identical to TRBD2. The CDR3 is 15 residues long. V was clipped by 4 bases and J by 5 bases; unmatched bases: 12. The V gene's germline CDR1 is SGHRS and CDR2 YFSETQ. Here the CDR3 reads CASSPRGVGNNEQYF. The CDR3 DNA follows: TGCGCCAGCAGCCCCCGGGGGGTGGGCAACAACGAGCAGTACTTC.

The chain recombines TRBV6-1 with TRBJ2-7; D gene unclear. V was pared by 7 bases and J by 10 bases, with 20 bases between. The CDR3 contains 13 residues. Germline loops: CDR1 MNHNS, CDR2 SASEGT. Here the CDR3 DNA reads TGTGCCAGCAAGGCCCCAGAGAGAGCGCGACAGTACTTC. As protein: CASKAPERARQYF.